This entry concerns a single T cell receptor beta chain. These data belong to a study of T cell changes during pregnancy in multiple sclerosis. From germline, CDR1 is MNHNY and CDR2 SVGAGI (reference sequence). The CDR3 covers 13 residues. V lost 6 bases to trimming and J lost 7 bases; unmatched junction nucleotides: 6. TCRdb's copy holds only in-frame clones and misses some; the assay was immunoSEQ multiplex PCR. The sample gives 85,000 to 100,000 clones, around 92% of which show up once; 2% to 2.5% is in the top ten. This clonotype originated in a female donor with multiple sclerosis, enrolled in a pregnancy study. The chain joins TRBV6-6 to TRBJ1-5; 7 nucleotides match TRBD1. This specimen was peripheral blood, taken after pregnancy. The CDR3 DNA sequence: TGTGCCAGCAGACAGGGGCTGAAGCAGCCCCAGCATTTT. Protein product: CASRQGLKQPQHF.